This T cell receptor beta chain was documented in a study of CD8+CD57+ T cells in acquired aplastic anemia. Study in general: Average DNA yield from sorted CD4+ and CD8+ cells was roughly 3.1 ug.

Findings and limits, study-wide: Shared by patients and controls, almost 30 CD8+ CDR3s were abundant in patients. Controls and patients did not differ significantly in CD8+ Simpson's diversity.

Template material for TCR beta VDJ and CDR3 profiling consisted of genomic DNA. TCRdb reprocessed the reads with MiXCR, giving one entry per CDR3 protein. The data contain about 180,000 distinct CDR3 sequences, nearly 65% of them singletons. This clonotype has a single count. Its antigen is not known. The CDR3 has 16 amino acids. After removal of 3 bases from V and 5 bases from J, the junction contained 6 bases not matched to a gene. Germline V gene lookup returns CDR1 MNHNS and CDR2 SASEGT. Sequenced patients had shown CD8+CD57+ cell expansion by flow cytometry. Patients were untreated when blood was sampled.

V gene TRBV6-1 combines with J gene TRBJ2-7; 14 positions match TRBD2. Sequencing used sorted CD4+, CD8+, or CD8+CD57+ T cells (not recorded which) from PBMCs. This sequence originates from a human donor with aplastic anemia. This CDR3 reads CASSEAGTSGSHEQYF. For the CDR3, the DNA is TGTGCCAGCAGTGAGGCCGGGACTAGCGGGAGCCACGAGCAGTACTTC.